The 14 T cell receptor beta chains presented below share a single source sample, sequenced in a study of T cell responses to AZD1222 COVID-19 vaccine. Clones were read by immunoSEQ multiplex PCR, and TCRdb kept only the in-frame ones, dropping some. Here the sample spans some 96,000 clones, nearly 95% being singletons. Sequenced material: peripheral blood, taken on day 0 of AZD1222 vaccination. The receptors derive from an adult in good health.

V gene TRBV7-9 combines with J gene TRBJ2-1; 9 nucleotides agree with TRBD1. Germline CDR1 is SEHNR and CDR2 is FQNEAQ (reference sequence). The V segment lost 3 bases and the J segment 7 bases; nucleotides outside the gene matches: 13. This CDR3 contains 17 residues. The CDR3 nucleotides are TGTGCCAGCAGCTTGGATAGGCGGGACAGGGTTTGGAATGAGCAGTTCTTC. It specifies CASSLDRRDRVWNEQFF. The full variable domain, with the rest looked up from reference TRBV7-9 and TRBJ2-1, is DTGVSQNPRHKITKRGQNVTFRCDPISEHNRLYWYRQTLGQGPEFLTYFQNEAQLEKSRLLSDRFSAERPKGSFSTLEIQRTEQGDSAMYLCASSLDRRDRVWNEQFFGPGTRLTVL.

The chain recombines TRBV29-1 with TRBJ1-1; maybe TRBD1 (6 bases). This CDR3 has 13 residues. Germline V gene sequence: CDR1 SQVTM, CDR2 ANQGSEA. V dropped 7 bases and J dropped 1 base, with 13 bases sitting between them. DNA for the CDR3: TGCAGCGGTACGGACAGCTCGAACACTGAAGCTTTCTTT. Amino acids: CSGTDSSNTEAFF.

The chain uses TRBV2 and TRBJ2-2, with TRBD2 identical over 9 bases. This CDR3 has 14 residues. Germline V gives CDR1 SNHLY, CDR2 FYNNEI. V dropped 6 bases and J dropped 5; count of bases not matched to a gene: 4. The DNA for the CDR3 is TGTGCCAGCAGAATGGGACTAGCAACCGGGGAGCTGTTTTTT. This codes for CASRMGLATGELFF.

This rearrangement joins TRBV5-1 to TRBJ2-7, with unresolved D. V was clipped by 1 base and J by 6 bases, with 11 bases between them. This CDR3 contains 13 residues. The germline CDR1 and CDR2 sequences are SGHRS and YFSETQ. The CDR3 DNA reads as TGCGCCAGCAGCTTGACGTGGGTGAGCGAGCAGTACTTC. Its protein product is CASSLTWVSEQYF.

The chain joins TRBV7-9 to TRBJ1-1, with D maybe TRBD1 (5 bases). V dropped 0 bases and J dropped 1 base, with 12 bases sitting between them. The V gene's germline CDR1 is SEHNR and CDR2 FQNEAQ (reference sequence). This CDR3 spans 16 amino acids. The DNA of the CDR3 is TGTGCCAGCAGCTTAGCGCCAGGGAGGGGGAACACTGAAGCTTTCTTT. Translated, it gives CASSLAPGRGNTEAFF.

The V gene is TRBV6-6, the J gene TRBJ1-2; D ambiguous. Germline CDR1 MNHNY, CDR2 SVGAGI (reference sequence). With 5 bases removed from V and 1 base from J, the gap between germline ends came to 14 bases. This CDR3 region has 15 residues. The CDR3 here is CASSNLLGGNYGYTF. The DNA for the CDR3 is TGTGCCAGCAGTAACCTCCTGGGCGGTAACTATGGCTACACCTTC.

Only one count was recorded for this clone. The chain employs TRBV7-2 and TRBJ2-6; D gene uncertain. CDR3 size: 16 residues. Per the germline V gene, CDR1 is SGHTA and CDR2 is FQGNSA. V dropped 5 bases and J dropped 3 bases, with 14 bases sitting between them. CDR3 nucleotides: TGTGCCAGCAGCGTGGGTTATACTGGTGGGGCCAACGTCCTGACTTTC. Amino acid sequence: CASSVGYTGGANVLTF. Combining the CDR3 with reference TRBV7-2 and TRBJ2-6 gives the whole variable domain GAGVSQSPSNKVTEKGKDVELRCDPISGHTALYWYRQSLGQGLEFLIYFQGNSAPDKSGLPSDRFSAERTGGSVSTLTIQRTQQEDSAVYLCASSVGYTGGANVLTFGAGSRLTVL.

This chain connects TRBV2 to TRBJ2-5, with unresolved D. This CDR3 is 13 amino acids long. CDR1 and CDR2 (germline): SNHLY, FYNNEI. Trimming shortened V by 3 bases and J by 5 bases, and 10 bases separated the two germline ends. The CDR3 DNA follows: TGTGCCAGCAGTGATAATGTGGGGGAGACCCAGTACTTC. It encodes CASSDNVGETQYF.

V usage is TRBV9 and J usage is TRBJ1-1; D possibly corresponds to TRBD1 (5 bases). Trimming took 3 bases from V and 2 from J, leaving 8 bases between them. Germline V gene sequence: CDR1 SGDLS, CDR2 YYNGEE. The CDR3 runs to 13 residues. The CDR3 nucleotides are TGTGCCAGCAGCGGTGGGGGAAACACTGAAGCTTTCTTT. Its protein is CASSGGGNTEAFF.

The chain uses TRBV28 and TRBJ2-2; 8 nucleotides match TRBD2. This CDR3 is 15 amino acids long. Germline-derived CDR1 and CDR2 are MDHEN and SYDVKM. V was clipped by 2 bases and J by 4 bases; unmatched bases: 3. DNA for the CDR3: TGTGCCAGCAGTTTAGGGCTAGCGGGCACCGGGGAGCTGTTTTTT. Protein sequence: CASSLGLAGTGELFF.

This clone was observed a single time. The chain recombines TRBV7-9 with TRBJ2-5; no definite D call. CDR1 SEHNR and CDR2 FQNEAQ come from the germline V gene (reference sequence). This CDR3 contains 15 residues. The germline V and J ends were trimmed by 5 bases and 5 bases, with 18 bases remaining between them. The CDR3 spells CASSPPPGKRETQYF. Here the CDR3 DNA reads TGTGCCAGCAGCCCCCCCCCTGGAAAGAGGGAGACCCAGTACTTC.

The gene calls are TRBV7-9 and TRBJ1-6, with D uncertain. V dropped 5 bases and J dropped 9 bases, with 11 bases sitting between them. CDR1 is SEHNR, CDR2 FQNEAQ, per germline (reference sequence). The CDR3 runs 13 residues. CDR3 in amino acids: CASSPREGSPLHF. Here the CDR3 DNA reads TGTGCCAGCAGCCCTAGGGAGGGTTCACCCCTCCACTTT.

The rearrangement links TRBV2 to TRBJ1-2; 7 positions agree with TRBD1. There are 16 residues in the CDR3. The germline V gene has CDR1 SNHLY and CDR2 FYNNEI. V lost 3 bases and J lost 0; bases outside the gene matches: 7. Here the CDR3 DNA reads TGTGCCAGCAGTGATTCGGACAGGAGGGCTAACTATGGCTACACCTTC. It codes for CASSDSDRRANYGYTF.

The CDR3 DNA reads TGTGCCAGCAGCTTATTTGGTACTGAAGCTTTCTTT. Translating gives CASSLFGTEAFF. This rearrangement joins TRBV12-3 or TRBV12-4 to TRBJ1-1; D is undetermined. The CDR3 is made up of 12 amino acids. V dropped 6 bases and J dropped 5 bases, with 10 bases sitting between them.